The 5 T cell receptor beta chains below were found in one sample sequenced in a study (dated by TCRdb to the mid-2010s). Library preparation employed 5' RACE. Sequenced on an Illumina MiSeq. Clones were called with MiXCR by TCRdb after fastp trimmed the public reads at Q25, and only in-frame beta chains were retained. Identical CDR3 proteins give one entry, which carries the most common genes and DNA. The sample contains 62,000 or so distinct CDR3 sequences, approximately 23% of them found a single time. 2.5% to 3.5% of the sample is taken by the ten largest. Material for sequencing was memory CD4+ T cells sorted from a lymph node. Reading the label with the study, this specimen's cell subset or site is: memory CD4+ T cells, CD4+CD45RO+CD25-. The origin of the receptors is a female donor with breast cancer.

This clonotype has a count of ten or more. V is TRBV7-9 and J is TRBJ2-1; 8 nucleotides agree with TRBD2. The V segment lost 8 bases and the J segment 5 bases; nucleotides outside the gene matches: 8. The CDR3 contains 14 residues. Germline CDR1 SEHNR, CDR2 FQNEAQ (reference sequence). CDR3 nucleotide sequence: TGTGCCAGCTTACTAAGCGGGAGCAACAATGAGCAGTTCTTC. Translation gives CASLLSGSNNEQFF. Drawing the rest from reference TRBV7-9 and TRBJ2-1, the complete variable domain is DTGVSQNPRHKITKRGQNVTFRCDPISEHNRLYWYRQTLGQGPEFLTYFQNEAQLEKSRLLSDRFSAERPKGSFSTLEIQRTEQGDSAMYLCASLLSGSNNEQFFGPGTRLTVL.

This clonotype was seen at least ten times. The chain links TRBV24-1 to TRBJ2-1; the D is unclear. The CDR3 consists of 13 residues. Germline V CDR1 and CDR2: KGHDR, SFDVKD. V lost 6 bases and J 4 bases, leaving 9 bases between the germline ends. CDR3 nucleotides: TGTGCCACCAGTAGTTCGGCTTACAATGAGCAGTTCTTC. This translates into CATSSSAYNEQFF.

This clonotype was counted a few times. The chain uses TRBV7-2 and TRBJ2-3; TRBD2 matches 10 bases. CDR3 size: 16 residues. CDR1 is SGHTA, CDR2 FQGNSA, per germline. With V trimmed by 1 base and J by 6 bases, 7 bases remained unmatched. The CDR3 region is CASSLERGGVGDTQYF. The CDR3 DNA is TGTGCCAGCAGCTTAGAGCGGGGGGGTGTCGGGGATACGCAGTATTTT.

The CDR3 is CASSPSSGTSVNEQFF. CDR3 DNA sequence: TGTGCCAGCAGTCCGTCCTCGGGGACTAGCGTAAATGAGCAGTTCTTC. The chain links TRBV6-1 to TRBJ2-1, with 10 nucleotides matching TRBD2. From germline, CDR1 is MNHNS and CDR2 SASEGT. Trimming removed 5 bases from V and 7 bases from J; junction bases left unmatched: 11. The CDR3 is 16 amino acids.

Comment on this clonotype: A much bigger clone sits one base away, suggesting this may be a read error. This chain joins TRBV6-5 and TRBJ2-1, with a tentative D call TRBD2 (6 bases). CDR1 is MNHEY and CDR2 is SVGAGI in the germline V gene. Trimming shortened V by 6 bases and J by 1 base, and 19 bases separated the two germline ends. This CDR3 has 17 amino acids. The chain's CDR3 is CASREVVGTRSYNEQFF. DNA of the CDR3: TGTGCCAGCAGGGAGGTGGTTGGGACTCGGTCCTACAATGAGCAGTTCTTC.